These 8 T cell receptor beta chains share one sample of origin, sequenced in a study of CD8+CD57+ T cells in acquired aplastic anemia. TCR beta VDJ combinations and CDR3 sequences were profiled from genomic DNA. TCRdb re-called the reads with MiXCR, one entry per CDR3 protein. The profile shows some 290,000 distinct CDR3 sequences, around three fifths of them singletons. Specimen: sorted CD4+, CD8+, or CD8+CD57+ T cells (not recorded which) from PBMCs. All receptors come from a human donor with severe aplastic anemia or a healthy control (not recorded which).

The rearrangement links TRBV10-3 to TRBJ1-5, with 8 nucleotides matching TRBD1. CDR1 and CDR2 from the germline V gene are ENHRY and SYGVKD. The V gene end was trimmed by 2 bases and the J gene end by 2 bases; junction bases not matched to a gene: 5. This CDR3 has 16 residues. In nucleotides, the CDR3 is TGTGCCATCAGTGAGACCGACAGGGGCGGCAATCAGCCCCAGCATTTT. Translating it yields CAISETDRGGNQPQHF.

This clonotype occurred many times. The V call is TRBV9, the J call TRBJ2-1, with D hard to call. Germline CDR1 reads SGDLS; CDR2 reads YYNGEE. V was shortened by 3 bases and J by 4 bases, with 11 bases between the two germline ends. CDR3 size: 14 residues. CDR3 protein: CASSGISGYNEQFF. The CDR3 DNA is TGTGCCAGCAGCGGTATATCTGGTTACAATGAGCAGTTCTTC.

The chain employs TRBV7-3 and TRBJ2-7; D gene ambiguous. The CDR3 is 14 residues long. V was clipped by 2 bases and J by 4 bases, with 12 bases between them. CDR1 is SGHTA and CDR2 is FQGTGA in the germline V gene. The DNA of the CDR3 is TGTGCCAGCAGCTTAGAGGCCACGCATTACGAGCAGTACTTC. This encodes CASSLEATHYEQYF.

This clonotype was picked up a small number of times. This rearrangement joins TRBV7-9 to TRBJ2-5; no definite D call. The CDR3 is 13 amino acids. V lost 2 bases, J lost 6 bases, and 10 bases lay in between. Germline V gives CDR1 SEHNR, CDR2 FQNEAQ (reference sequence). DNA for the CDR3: TGTGCCAGCAGCTTATTGGATTCGAAGACCCAGTACTTC. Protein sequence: CASSLLDSKTQYF.

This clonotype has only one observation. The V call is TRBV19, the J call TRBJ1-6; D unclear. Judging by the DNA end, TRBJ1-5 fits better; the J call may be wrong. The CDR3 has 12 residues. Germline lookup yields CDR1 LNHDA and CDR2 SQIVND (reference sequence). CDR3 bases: TGTGCCAGTAGTTTGGGGAGTCAGCCCCAGCATTTT. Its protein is CASSLGSQPQHF.

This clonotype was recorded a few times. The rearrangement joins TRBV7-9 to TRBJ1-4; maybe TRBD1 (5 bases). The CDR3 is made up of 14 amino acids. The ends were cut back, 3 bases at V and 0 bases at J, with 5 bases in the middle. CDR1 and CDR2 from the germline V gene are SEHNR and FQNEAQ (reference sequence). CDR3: CASSLTATNEKLFF. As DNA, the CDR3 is TGTGCCAGCAGCTTGACAGCAACTAATGAAAAACTGTTTTTT.

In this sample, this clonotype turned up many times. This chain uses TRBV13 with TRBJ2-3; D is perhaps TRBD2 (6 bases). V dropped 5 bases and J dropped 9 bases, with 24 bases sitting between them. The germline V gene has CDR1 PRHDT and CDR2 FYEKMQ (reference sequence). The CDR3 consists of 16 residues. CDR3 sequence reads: CASSNPRGLSEGTQYF. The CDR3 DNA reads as TGTGCCAGCAGCAATCCTAGGGGACTTTCAGAAGGGACGCAGTATTTT.

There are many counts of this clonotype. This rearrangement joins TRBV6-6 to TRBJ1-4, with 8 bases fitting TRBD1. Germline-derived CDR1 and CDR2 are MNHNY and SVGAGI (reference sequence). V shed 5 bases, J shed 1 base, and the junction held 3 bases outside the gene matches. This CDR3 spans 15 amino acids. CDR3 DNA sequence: TGTGCCAGCAGTAACGGACAGGGAACTAATGAAAAACTGTTTTTT. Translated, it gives CASSNGQGTNEKLFF.